The clone carrying this T cell receptor (beta chain) showed up just a few times. Its matching antigen is unknown. These data come from a study of identical twins. Study conclusions and caveats: Invariant MAIT and iNKT cells could partly confound zero-insertion analyses. Insertions were fewer in abundant cord blood beta clonotypes, whereas memory repertoires showed none of this pattern.

Template switching added a universal primer binding site, and final cDNA carried unique molecular identifiers. MiXCR, applied by TCRdb to the 5' RACE reads, yields one record per CDR3 protein. Of approximately 620,000 distinct CDR3 sequences in the sample, around 8.6% are singletons; the top ten hold 0.98%. The same sample was also used in a study of yellow fever vaccine responses in identical twins. That publication notes: Twin vaccine T cell responses reportedly seemed partly convergent, partly personalized.

The clonotype originates from a woman aged 18-35 years in good health. The specimen was PBMCs.

The CDR3 here is CASSSDQASRVRETQYF. CDR3 in DNA: TGTGCCAGCAGCTCGGACCAGGCCTCCAGGGTCAGAGAGACCCAGTACTTC. The V and J genes are TRBV7-9 and TRBJ2-5, with a tentative D call TRBD1 (5 bases). In germline, CDR1 is SEHNR, CDR2 FQNEAQ (reference sequence). This CDR3 has 17 amino acids. V lost 4 bases and J 4 bases, leaving 22 bases between the germline ends.